The entry below gives a single T cell receptor beta chain sequence along with its context. CDR3 size: 16 residues. Per the germline V gene, CDR1 is SGDLS and CDR2 is YYNGEE. Trimming shortened V by 3 bases and J by 4 bases, and 16 bases separated the two germline ends. PCR involved 60 Vbeta and 13 Jbeta primers. TCRdb keeps only in-frame clones here, not all; method: immunoSEQ multiplex PCR. The sample includes some 120,000 clones, 85% to 90% seen only once; the top ten take about 7%. The data belong to a study of cytomegalovirus exposure and HLA in healthy donors. The TCR comes from a woman younger than 45 in good health and CMV-seropositive. Specimen: PBMCs. The rearrangement uses TRBV9 and TRBJ2-2; a possible D gene is TRBD2 (7 bases). For the CDR3, the DNA is TGTGCCAGCAGCGCCCGGGGGGCGGGCGGCACCGGGGAGCTGTTTTTT. It translates to CASSARGAGGTGELFF.